This is a list of T cell receptor beta chains from one sample in a study of PD-1 blockade in mismatch repair-deficient tumors. TCRdb's copy holds only in-frame clones and misses some; the assay was immunoSEQ multiplex PCR. The data show tens of thousands of clones, roughly 88% seen once. This specimen was peripheral blood, taken 52 weeks after starting pembrolizumab. These receptors were collected from an adult with mismatch repair-deficient cancer. The CDR3 runs from the conserved cysteine through the conserved F or W. A D gene is named only where the DNA matches it firmly. Size is omitted from some rows. Given values are once, few, many or a class for expanded clones.

clone size	V gene	J gene	D gene	CDR3 protein	CDR3 DNA
.	TRBV5-6	TRBJ2-7	.	CASSLGSGYEQYF	TGTGCCAGCAGCTTGGGCTCAGGTTACGAGCAGTACTTC
.	TRBV27	TRBJ2-7	TRBD2	CASSPGTSGNYEQYF	TGTGCCAGCAGTCCTGGGACTAGCGGAAACTACGAGCAGTACTTC
once	TRBV5-1	TRBJ2-1	TRBD2	CASSRTSGNWYNEQFF	TGCGCCAGCAGTAGAACTAGCGGGAATTGGTATAATGAGCAGTTCTTC
.	TRBV9	TRBJ2-3	TRBD2	CASSVEDLAGGQGDTQYF	TGTGCCAGCAGCGTAGAGGACCTGGCGGGAGGGCAGGGAGATACGCAGTATTTT
.	TRBV5-4	TRBJ2-1	TRBD2	CASSHVAGGPNEQFF	TGTGCCAGCAGCCATGTAGCGGGAGGGCCCAATGAGCAGTTCTTC
few	TRBV10-1	TRBJ2-7	.	CASSEGEASYEQYF	TGCGCCAGCAGTGAAGGGGAAGCGTCCTACGAGCAGTACTTC
.	TRBV5-1	TRBJ2-3	.	CASSLGGIDTDTQYF	TGCGCCAGCAGCTTGGGTGGGATAGACACAGATACGCAGTATTTT
.	TRBV7-9	TRBJ1-5	.	CASSLGGVNQPQHF	TGTGCCAGCAGCTTAGGGGGGGTTAATCAGCCCCAGCATTTT
.	TRBV28	TRBJ1-5	.	CASSLGGADHQPQHF	TGTGCCAGCAGTTTGGGTGGGGCAGACCATCAGCCCCAGCATTTT
once	TRBV2	TRBJ2-7	TRBD2	CASRGLAGGYEQYF	TGTGCCAGCAGGGGACTAGCGGGAGGGTACGAGCAGTACTTC
once	TRBV7-9	TRBJ2-3	TRBD2	CASSGGVVDTQYF	TGTGCCAGTTCGGGGGGAGTTGTTGATACGCAGTATTTT
few	TRBV30	TRBJ1-2	TRBD1	CAWSLGQADGYTF	TGTGCCTGGAGTTTGGGACAGGCGGATGGCTACACCTTC
.	TRBV6-6	TRBJ1-2	.	CASSYSLRGDYGYTF	TGTGCCAGCAGTTACTCTTTGCGGGGGGACTATGGCTACACCTTC
.	TRBV28	TRBJ2-7	.	CASSLLVTYEQYF	TGTGCCAGCAGTTTACTCGTTACCTACGAGCAGTACTTC
.	TRBV27	TRBJ2-1	.	CASSLKGVPYNEQFF	TGTGCCAGCAGTTTAAAGGGGGTGCCCTACAATGAGCAGTTCTTC
.	TRBV29-1	TRBJ2-5	TRBD2	CSVPQGSGRRETQYF	TGCAGCGTTCCCCAAGGTAGCGGGAGACGTGAGACCCAGTACTTC
.	TRBV6-5	TRBJ2-1	TRBD2	CASSLDGRDYNEQFF	TGTGCCAGCAGTCTAGACGGGAGGGATTACAATGAGCAGTTCTTC
.	TRBV6-6	TRBJ2-3	.	CASSSRPLTDTQYF	TGTGCCAGCAGTTCGCGGCCTCTCACAGATACGCAGTATTTT
.	TRBV10-2	TRBJ2-5	.	CASKVGRVQETQYF	TGCGCCAGCAAGGTGGGAAGGGTCCAAGAGACCCAGTACTTC
.	TRBV7-3	TRBJ1-3	TRBD1	CASSLFGFIRDRVFTGNTIYF	TGTGCCAGCAGCTTATTTGGTTTTATCCGGGACAGGGTATTTACTGGAAACACCATATATTTT
.	TRBV29-1	TRBJ1-4	.	CSVRTVTNEKLFF	TGCAGCGTGCGGACAGTAACTAATGAAAAACTGTTTTTT
.	TRBV6-5	TRBJ2-7	TRBD1	CASSYLPGTGSHEQYF	TGTGCCAGCAGTTACCTCCCCGGGACAGGGTCCCACGAGCAGTACTTC